This entry is about one TCR beta chain. The antigen it recognizes is unknown. The record has no base qualities; no much larger clone is one base away. The data belong to a study of blood T cell repertoires in COVID-19 (dated by TCRdb to 2020 to 2021). Notes on the research overall: Samples covering the acute and convalescent phases of COVID-19 were provided by collaborators in the United States, Italy and Spain. Samples were obtained from the ongoing ImmuneRACE study (first 160 participants) and from 1,254 subjects provided by 6 global collaborators. The material from the prospective study consisted of cDNA or gDNA derived from T cells, B-cell-depleted T cells, or PBMCs. The sample metadata nearly always contained a de-identified subject ID, COVID-19 status, age in years and sex. Where HLA class I and class II types were available, the types were taken from metadata supplied by the sample provider, not from assay-based typing. The repertoires were released in a freely available public database intended as a resource for research on the immune response to SARS-CoV-2. The dataset comprised deeply sampled blood TCRbeta repertoires from subjects exposed to, actively infected with, or recovered from COVID-19.

Each collaborating institution followed its own protocols to collect whole blood in K2EDTA tubes. For TCRbeta analysis, collaborators shipped samples in one of three forms: frozen whole blood, isolated PBMCs, or DNA extracted from either of those sample types. The immunoSEQ Assay, a bias-controlled multiplex PCR, was used to amplify TCRbeta CDR3 regions from genomic DNA. The authors processed their data as follows. The number of nucleated cells in each sample was estimated from the amplification of reference gene primers within the assay. Sequence reads were collapsed and filtered to measure the absolute abundance of every unique TCRbeta CDR3 rearrangement. For each sample, productive Simpson clonality was calculated as the square root of Simpson's diversity index over productive rearrangements. TCRdb took over this immuneACCESS table, retaining in-frame rearrangements with V and J assigned. Such tables are incomplete; in checked studies, under half of the missing clones stem from an unresolved V gene, and the remainder is unexplained. V and J calls and clone size are as listed in that table; D and trimming were resolved from the DNA. Present in this sample are around 80,000 clones, around 83% of which were seen just once. The ten largest make up 9% to 10% of the sample.

Overall results and qualifications from the work: Clinical and demographic metadata were provided uncurated, with the amount varying by source and participant.

V sheds 3 bases and J sheds 5 bases, leaving 10 bases between their ends. The CDR3 starts with the cysteine, ends with the phenylalanine, and has 13 residues. Only CDR3 DNA is held: 39 bases, read in frame from base 1. CDR1 and CDR2, looked up from the germline V gene (reference sequence), are LNHDA and SQIVND. The receptor chain draws on TRBV19 and TRBJ2-5, with TRBD2 perhaps the D gene, on 5 matching bases. Sequencing input: peripheral blood. The receptor was derived from a human donor in a cohort sampled during active COVID-19. The DNA is as follows: TGTGCCAGTAGTATGCGAGGGCGGGAGACCCAGTACTTC. This translates into CASSMRGRETQYF. With all but the CDR3 taken from the reference TRBV19 and TRBJ2-5 genes, the full variable domain is: DGGITQSPKYLFRKEGQNVTLSCEQNLNHDAMYWYRQDPGQGLRLIYYSQIVNDFQKGDIAEGYSVSREKKESFPLTVTSAQKNPTAFYLCASSMRGRETQYFGPGTRLLVL.